This TCR beta chain is drawn from a study of vaccination and CD4 T cells after COVID-19. The sample's treatment: approximately nine-day PBMC culture with coronavirus spike peptide pools or control peptides (ViraFEST assay). This clonotype was counted between two and nine times. What it recognizes is unknown. The Oncomine TCR Beta short-read assay was what sequenced the DNA obtained from cultured CD4+ T cells. From the PCR reads, TCRdb called clonotypes with MiXCR, one entry per CDR3 protein. In the table there are more than 12,000 distinct CDR3 sequences, over 50% of which are singletons. V was clipped by 4 bases and J by 5 bases; unmatched bases: 9. The germline V gene has CDR1 SGDLS and CDR2 YYNGEE. The CDR3 runs to 16 residues.

This TCR was recovered from a human donor who had recovered from COVID-19. Sequencing was performed on CD4+ T cells from blood, cultured in vitro. The chain recombines TRBV9 with TRBJ2-2, with TRBD1 identical over 9 bases. CDR3 coding DNA: TGTGCCAGCAGCCCCCGACAGGGGGTGAGTACCGGGGAGCTGTTTTTT. Translated: CASSPRQGVSTGELFF.